This T cell receptor (beta chain) derives from a study of T cells expressing NK-cell markers (dated by TCRdb to 2018 to 2020). Regarding the complete study: Three sorted T-cell subsets (CD3+CD56+NKG2C+, CD3+CD56+NKG2C- and CD3+CD56-NKG2C+) from several donors had their TCR beta-chain repertoires profiled. Of the eight sequenced donors, seven were found to be HCMV-seropositive and one was found to be HCMV-seronegative. The eight sequenced donors were randomly selected healthy volunteers, three men and five women. Sequencing of the libraries produced 2 x 150 bp reads on Illumina HiSeq 2000/2500, MiSeq or NextSeq.

Sequenced on an Illumina HiSeq 2000. TCR beta cDNA libraries were prepared using 5'RACE template switching, which introduced a universal primer site and unique molecular identifiers. Synthesis of cDNA was primed from the TCR beta constant segment and was followed by two consecutive PCR amplification steps. The paper's processing steps were these. Reads were demultiplexed and grouped by UMI with MIGEC, and clonotypes were assembled and quantified with MiTCR. Only TCR cDNA sequences supported by at least two reads were kept to exclude erroneous sequences. Downstream repertoire analysis used the tcR package, and clonotypes were matched across fractions by CDR3 nucleotide sequence plus V segment. VDJmatch was used to annotate antigen specificity against VDJdb, with one amino acid substitution allowed in CDR3. Reads reprocessed by TCRdb are summarized as one entry per CDR3 protein sequence, and DNA is absent. TCRdb's processing, not the authors', yielded these V and J calls. The table for this sample records almost 450,000 distinct CDR3 sequences. The ten top clones hold 6% to 8% of the sample.

Worth noting for this clonotype: The clone's antigen remains unknown.

HCMV-specific IgG was detected in serum with a commercial ELISA kit to determine HCMV serostatus. Peripheral blood mononuclear cells were isolated from blood by Ficoll density gradient centrifugation. Study-level results and caveats: In 5 to 7 donors, the dominant CD3+CD56+NKG2C+ clonotypes ranked among the top 10 CD8+ clonotypes, making up roughly 1.0-8% of CD8+ T cells. Those dominant clonotypes were again the most abundant among CD3+CD56-NKG2C+ cells in a few donors, at about 25-65%. Whether the expanded NKG2C-expressing T cell clones were specific for HCMV antigens was left unclear.

The CDR3, from cysteine to phenylalanine, totals 12 residues. No DNA appears here. CDR1 DFQATT and CDR2 SNEGSKA are derived from the germline V gene (reference sequence). The sequence was collected from a woman aged 18 to 75 in good health. The sequenced sample consisted of blood T cells: a sorted CD56 or NKG2C T cell subset, CD4+ or CD8+ T cells, or bulk PBMC T cells (not recorded which). Here the chain combines TRBV20-1 and TRBJ2-7; TCRdb picks TRBD1, but there is no DNA to check that call. This receptor has the CDR3 CSARGQGGEQYF.